What follows are 24 T cell receptor beta chains derived from one specimen sequenced in a study of metastatic and nonmetastatic thyroid tumors. There were no patients who had received any treatment before thyroid surgery. TCRdb re-analyzed the PCR reads through MiXCR. This repertoire shows around 53,000 clones, 20% found once; its top ten account for about 3.9%. What was sequenced was blood. All receptors derive from a female donor with papillary thyroid cancer or a benign thyroid nodule (not recorded which). Some clones in this sample may be carry-over from other donors' samples.

This clone was recorded many times. The chain links TRBV3-1 to TRBJ2-3; a possible D gene is TRBD2 (6 bases). The CDR3 is 15 amino acids. Germline V gene lookup returns CDR1 LGHDT and CDR2 YNNKEL (reference sequence). The germline V and J ends were trimmed by 3 bases and 0 bases, with 10 bases remaining between them. Here the CDR3 DNA reads TGTGCCAGCAGCCATGCGGGATCGAGCACAGATACGCAGTATTTT. Encoded protein: CASSHAGSSTDTQYF.

By share, this clone ranks as medium-sized. The chain has TRBV27 and TRBJ2-1; D possibly corresponds to TRBD2 (6 bases). There are 13 residues in the CDR3. CDR1 is MNHEY, CDR2 SMNVEV, per germline (reference sequence). V was cut by 5 bases and J by 7 bases, with 12 bases left in between. The CDR3 region has the DNA TGTGCCAGCAGTCTCATGCGGGGAAATGAGCAGTTCTTC. It translates to CASSLMRGNEQFF.

This clone has at least ten counts. The same CDR3 also results from other DNA sequences found in this sample. The CDR3, as DNA: TGCAGTGCTAGAGTTAGGGGGACAGGGGCCTACAATGAGCAGTTCTTC. Residues: CSARVRGTGAYNEQFF. This chain uses TRBV20-1 with TRBJ2-1; 10 bases agree with TRBD1. Trimming cost V 1 base and J 2 bases; bases outside gene matches: 5. The CDR3 totals 16 residues. Germline V gives CDR1 DFQATT, CDR2 SNEGSKA (reference sequence).

This clone was picked up many times. Here the CDR3 reads CATATGQGRTGELFF. The CDR3 nucleotides read TGTGCCACCGCTACGGGACAGGGAAGAACCGGGGAGCTGTTTTTT. The gene calls are TRBV24-1 and TRBJ2-2; 9 nucleotides align to TRBD1. After removal of 9 bases from V and 5 bases from J, the junction contained 9 bases not matched to a gene. This CDR3 has 15 amino acids. Germline V gives CDR1 KGHDR, CDR2 SFDVKD.

This clone was counted many times. The chain carries TRBV12-3 or TRBV12-4 and TRBJ1-2; 7 bases are shared with TRBD1. The J segment lost 5 bases and the V segment lost 4 bases, leaving 4 bases of the junction unmatched. This CDR3 spans 13 amino acids. The DNA of the CDR3 is TGTGCCAGCAGTTCGTCGGGACAGTATGGCTACACCTTC. It translates to CASSSSGQYGYTF.

The chain carries TRBV11-2 and TRBJ1-2, with no clear D. The germline V and J ends were trimmed by 5 bases and 10 bases, with 20 bases remaining between them. The germline CDR1 and CDR2 sequences are SGHAT and FQNNGV. This CDR3 spans 14 amino acids. The CDR3: CASSGNWGTYFYTF. The CDR3 nucleotides read TGTGCCAGCAGCGGTAATTGGGGTACCTATTTCTACACCTTC.

On this clone: Sequence at one end of the junction differs from germline and may be a read error. This chain connects TRBV4-2 to TRBJ2-2; D is possibly TRBD2 (6 bases). This CDR3 comprises 14 residues. CDR1 and CDR2 (germline): LGHNA, YNFKEQ. This chain's CDR3 is CASSRSRGTVELFF. The CDR3 nucleotides read TGTGCCAGCAGCCGAAGTCGGGGGACCGTGGAGCTGTTTTTT.

This clone has just a few counts. Just one base apart from a much larger clone, this may be a read error. This chain uses TRBV5-1 with TRBJ2-3; D is ambiguous. This CDR3 comprises 11 residues. The V gene's germline CDR1 is SGHRS and CDR2 YFSETQ. Deletions cut 7 bases from V and 7 bases from J, with 10 bases between. The CDR3: CASRAGYTQYF. CDR3 coding DNA: TGCGCCAGCCGCGCCGGGTATACGCAGTATTTT.

This clone was picked up many times. The chain uses TRBV4-2 and TRBJ2-7, with 7 bases identical to TRBD2. Germline V CDR1 and CDR2: LGHNA, YNFKEQ. This CDR3 is 15 amino acids long. V lost 2 bases, J lost 2 bases, and 6 bases stayed unmatched. CDR3 DNA: TGTGCCAGCAGCCAAAGGGTAGCGGGTCCCTACGAGCAGTACTTC. Protein product: CASSQRVAGPYEQYF.

This clone appeared a few times. Given a much more abundant clone one base away, this may be a read error. The chain is built from TRBV6-1 and TRBJ2-1, with 7 bases fitting TRBD1. The germline gives CDR1 MNHNS, CDR2 SASEGT. The CDR3 is made up of 12 amino acids. V shed 5 bases, J shed 13 bases, and the junction held 8 bases outside the gene matches. CDR3 sequence: CASSLSGQCQFF. Written as DNA, the CDR3 is TGTGCCAGCAGTCTTTCGGGACAGTGTCAGTTCTTC.

This clone was counted between two and nine times. A much larger clone is a single base away; this may be a read error. The genes are TRBV25-1 and TRBJ2-7; 8 nucleotides align to TRBD2. Germline values: CDR1 MGHDK, CDR2 SYGVNS. The CDR3 is 14 residues long. The CDR3 sequence: CARSVPRGGVEQYF. DNA for the CDR3: TGTGCCAGAAGTGTGCCCCGGGGGGGAGTCGAGCAGTACTTC.

As for this clone: Being one base from a much bigger clone, this may be a read error. This CDR3 fails to terminate in the conserved phenylalanine or tryptophan, so it likely reflects a read error. The CDR3 DNA follows: TGTGCCAGCAGTTTAATAGGGTATGGCTACACCTCC. It yields the protein CASSLIGYGYTS. The chain uses TRBV28 and TRBJ1-2; D is unclear. Per the germline V gene, CDR1 is MDHEN and CDR2 is SYDVKM. The ends were cut back, 2 bases at V and 5 bases at J, with 6 bases in the middle. The CDR3 spans 12 residues.

This clone showed up many times. This chain links TRBV4-2 with TRBJ2-5; TRBD2 aligns across 9 bases. The V and J ends lost 0 bases and 5 bases, in that order; junction bases with no gene match: 7. The CDR3 runs to 16 residues. Germline assignment: CDR1 LGHNA and CDR2 YNFKEQ. The CDR3 region has the DNA TGTGCCAGCAGCCAAGACGGCCTAGCGGGATTGGAGACCCAGTACTTC. Translating gives CASSQDGLAGLETQYF.

This clone has ten or more counts. The V and J genes are TRBV6-1 and TRBJ2-5; D is unresolved. Trimming pared 8 bases from V and 2 bases from J, leaving 12 bases between. This CDR3 region has 13 residues. In germline, CDR1 is MNHNS, CDR2 SASEGT. The CDR3 protein is CASSFGRQETQYF. CDR3 nucleotide sequence: TGTGCCAGCTCCTTCGGGCGGCAAGAGACCCAGTACTTC.

This clone was seen many times. V gene TRBV12-3 or TRBV12-4 combines with J gene TRBJ2-1; D uncertain. The CDR3 runs to 11 residues. The V and J ends lost 5 bases and 8 bases respectively, with 7 bases between them. CDR3 protein: CASSPFHEQFF. In nucleotides, the CDR3 is TGTGCCAGCAGTCCCTTCCATGAGCAGTTCTTC.

This clone was counted between two and nine times. The chain employs TRBV27 and TRBJ2-1; TRBD2 matches at 8 bases. CDR1 and CDR2 (germline): MNHEY, SMNVEV (reference sequence). Losses at the gene ends were 3 bases for V and 4 bases for J; bases not matched to a gene: 14. The CDR3 has 18 residues. In DNA, the CDR3 is TGTGCCAGCAGTTTTATGGCCCAGGGGCAGCGGGGGTACAATGAGCAGTTCTTC. Amino acid sequence: CASSFMAQGQRGYNEQFF.

The CDR3 spells CAWEMTGVYGNTIYF. CDR3 coding DNA: TGTGCCTGGGAGATGACAGGGGTTTATGGAAACACCATATATTTT. The V and J genes are TRBV30 and TRBJ1-3; 8 nucleotides agree with TRBD1. Germline values: CDR1 GTSNPN, CDR2 SVGIG (reference sequence). The CDR3 sequence is 15 residues long. The J segment lost 3 bases and the V segment lost 5 bases, leaving 9 bases of the junction unmatched.

At least ten counts were recorded for this clone. The chain has TRBV25-1 and TRBJ1-5, with TRBD1 matching over 9 bases. This CDR3 has 16 residues. From germline, CDR1 is MGHDK and CDR2 SYGVNS. Trimming cost V 2 bases and J 7 bases; bases outside gene matches: 9. In nucleotides, the CDR3 is TGTGCCAGCAGTGAACCCTACAGGGGGCTCAGGCAGCCCCAGCATTTT. It encodes CASSEPYRGLRQPQHF. The variable domain in full, with the rest retrieved from reference TRBV25-1 and TRBJ1-5, is EADIYQTPRYLVIGTGKKITLECSQTMGHDKMYWYQQDPGMELHLIHYSYGVNSTEKGDLSSESTVSRIRTEHFPLTLESARPSHTSQYLCASSEPYRGLRQPQHFGDGTRLSIL.

Ten or more counts support this clone. This may stem from a read error, because a much larger clone lies one nucleotide away. Different DNA sequences within this sample yield the same CDR3. The chain combines TRBV6-1 with TRBJ1-2, with D unresolved. Trimming stripped 6 bases from V and 4 bases from J, with 18 bases between. This CDR3 has 15 residues. The V gene's germline CDR1 is MNHNS and CDR2 SASEGT. The chain's CDR3 is CASSDGRGLLYGYTF. The CDR3 bases are TGTGCCAGCAGCGATGGACGAGGACTGCTCTATGGCTACACCTTC.

Ten or more counts support this clone. The genes are TRBV11-2 and TRBJ2-7, with 8 nucleotides matching TRBD2. CDR3 length: 16 residues. V shed 3 bases and J 1 base; nucleotides not matched to a gene: 8. The V gene's germline CDR1 is SGHAT and CDR2 FQNNGV. CDR3 in amino acids: CASSLRSLAGSYEQYF. The CDR3 coding sequence is TGTGCCAGCAGCTTGCGATCTCTAGCGGGTTCCTACGAGCAGTACTTC.

This clone was detected many times. The V and J genes are TRBV7-6 and TRBJ2-7, with TRBD2 matching over 11 bases. The CDR3 is 14 residues long. After removal of 5 bases from V and 5 bases from J, the junction contained 5 bases not matched to a gene. CDR1 is SGHVS and CDR2 is FNYEAQ in the germline V gene. The CDR3 DNA follows: TGTGCCAGCAGCCTAACACTAGCGGGAGACGAGCAGTACTTC. It encodes CASSLTLAGDEQYF.

This clone was recorded at least ten times. CDR3 amino acids: CASSVDKGWGEKLFF. CDR3 bases: TGTGCCAGCAGCGTAGATAAGGGGTGGGGTGAAAAACTGTTTTTT. This chain uses TRBV9 with TRBJ1-4; TRBD1 might be the D (5 bases). Germline values: CDR1 SGDLS, CDR2 YYNGEE. The length of the CDR3 is 15 residues. V was cut by 0 bases and J by 7 bases, with 13 bases left in between.

This clone appeared many times. The gene calls are TRBV14 and TRBJ1-6, with unresolved D. Trimming cost V 0 bases and J 10 bases, with 7 bases left between them. The V gene's germline CDR1 is SGHDN and CDR2 FVKESK. The CDR3 has 13 amino acids. This CDR3 reads CASSQDLGSPLHF. In nucleotides, the CDR3 is TGTGCCAGCAGCCAAGATCTTGGGTCACCCCTCCACTTT.

Ten or more counts support this clone. The chain links TRBV18 to TRBJ2-2, with 9 bases aligning to TRBD2. This CDR3 comprises 16 residues. J lost 7 bases, V lost 5 bases, and 11 bases had no gene match. Per germline, CDR1 KGHSH and CDR2 LQKENI. CDR3 protein: CASSDSPSGTDGELFF. The CDR3, as DNA: TGTGCCAGCTCAGATTCCCCTAGCGGGACGGACGGGGAGCTGTTTTTT.